These 26 T cell receptor beta chains were all obtained from the same sample, sequenced in a study of blood T cell repertoires in COVID-19. Clones were sequenced by immunoSEQ multiplex PCR, and TCRdb holds only the in-frame ones, with some missing. The table shows over 250,000 clones, with 70% to 90% occurring only once. Sequenced sample: PBMCs or T cells enriched from blood (not recorded which). These receptors were collected from a woman in her twenties or thirties who had recovered from COVID-19.

V usage is TRBV29-1 and J usage is TRBJ2-7; 8 positions agree with TRBD1. From germline, CDR1 is SQVTM and CDR2 ANQGSEA. The CDR3 has 15 amino acids. J was trimmed by 2 bases and V by 3 bases; bases with no gene match: 9. CDR3 in amino acids: CSVEVPGTGTYEQYF. The CDR3 DNA reads as TGCAGCGTTGAGGTCCCTGGGACAGGAACCTACGAGCAGTACTTC.

The chain couples TRBV5-8 to TRBJ2-3, with D tentatively TRBD2 (5 bases). Trimming took 0 bases from V and 15 from J, leaving 11 bases between them. CDR3 length equals 11 residues. The germline V gene encodes CDR1 SGHTS and CDR2 YDEGEE. CDR3 sequence: CASSLDGGSYF. CDR3 nucleotide sequence: TGTGCCAGCAGCTTGGACGGAGGTTCTTATTTT.

Here the CDR3 DNA reads TGCGCCAGCAGTTCGGGACAGGGGAGTTTGTACGAGCAGTACTTC. Its translation: CASSSGQGSLYEQYF. The rearrangement joins TRBV5-1 to TRBJ2-7; TRBD1 matches 10 bases. The germline V gene has CDR1 SGHRS and CDR2 YFSETQ. The ends lost 5 bases at V and 4 bases at J; junction bases unmatched: 9. The length of the CDR3 is 15 residues.

The gene calls are TRBV19 and TRBJ1-5; D perhaps matches TRBD1 (5 bases). Looked up from germline, CDR1 is LNHDA and CDR2 is SQIVND (reference sequence). This CDR3 region has 15 residues. V lost 3 bases, J lost 4 bases, and 13 bases lay in between. CDR3 loop: CASSIGQGVNQPQHF. The CDR3 coding sequence is TGTGCCAGTAGTATTGGCCAGGGTGTAAATCAGCCCCAGCATTTT. Looking up the rest from reference TRBV19 and TRBJ1-5 gives the full variable domain: DGGITQSPKYLFRKEGQNVTLSCEQNLNHDAMYWYRQDPGQGLRLIYYSQIVNDFQKGDIAEGYSVSREKKESFPLTVTSAQKNPTAFYLCASSIGQGVNQPQHFGDGTRLSIL.

The V gene is TRBV4-1, the J gene TRBJ2-7; 11 bases map to TRBD1. The CDR3 spans 18 residues. V lost 2 bases to trimming and J lost 1 base; unmatched junction nucleotides: 10. Germline-derived CDR1 and CDR2 are MGHRA and YSYEKL. The CDR3 DNA reads TGCGCCAGCAGCCAACGTGACACCGGGACAGGGGGTTCCTACGAGCAGTACTTC. Its protein product is CASSQRDTGTGGSYEQYF.

This rearrangement joins TRBV5-6 to TRBJ1-1; D not resolved. CDR3 length: 15 residues. Trimming removed 4 bases at V and 0 bases at J, with 13 bases between. Germline CDR1 reads SGHDT; CDR2 reads YYEEEE. CDR3 loop: CASSPVGRVNTEAFF. The CDR3, as DNA: TGTGCCAGCAGCCCCGTAGGGCGGGTGAACACTGAAGCTTTCTTT.

The rearrangement joins TRBV30 to TRBJ1-6; no clear D gene. This CDR3 has 15 residues. V dropped 5 bases and J dropped 5 bases, with 16 bases sitting between them. CDR1 and CDR2 (germline): GTSNPN, SVGIG (reference sequence). CDR3 loop: CAWGYLSPNNSPLHF. The CDR3 nucleotides read TGTGCCTGGGGTTATCTGAGTCCCAATAATTCACCCCTCCACTTT.

V gene TRBV28 combines with J gene TRBJ2-1, with 8 positions matching TRBD1. Losses at the gene ends were 7 bases for V and 3 bases for J; bases not matched to a gene: 8. Germline assignment: CDR1 MDHEN and CDR2 SYDVKM. There are 15 residues in the CDR3. The CDR3 reads CASTLDREIYNEQFF. As DNA, the CDR3 is TGTGCCAGCACTTTGGACAGGGAAATCTACAATGAGCAGTTCTTC.

V is TRBV19 and J is TRBJ1-4, with 8 bases aligning to TRBD1. The CDR3 loop spans 16 amino acids. The V and J ends lost 6 bases and 3 bases, in that order; junction bases with no gene match: 9. CDR1 LNHDA and CDR2 SQIVND come from the germline V gene (reference sequence). The CDR3 nucleotides are TGTGCCAGTAGCACCGGGACAGGTAGTTCTAATGAAAAACTGTTTTTT. As protein: CASSTGTGSSNEKLFF.

The CDR3 loop reads CASSLGGVGQPQHF. The CDR3 DNA sequence: TGTGCCAGCAGTTTAGGAGGGGTGGGCCAGCCCCAGCATTTT. The genes are TRBV27 and TRBJ1-5; TRBD1 might be the D (5 bases). CDR3 length equals 14 residues. With 2 bases removed from V and 7 bases from J, the gap between germline ends came to 12 bases. Germline V CDR1 and CDR2: MNHEY, SMNVEV (reference sequence).

The CDR3 is CASSYMAFNQPQHF. CDR3 nucleotides: TGTGCCAGCAGTTACATGGCTTTCAATCAGCCCCAGCATTTT. V and J are TRBV6-2 or TRBV6-3 and TRBJ1-5; D remains ambiguous. CDR3 length: 14 residues. Germline CDR1 reads MNHEY; CDR2 reads SVGEGT. V was cut by 2 bases and J by 3 bases, with 8 bases left in between.

The chain carries TRBV7-9 and TRBJ1-1; a weak D match, TRBD1 (5 bases). The CDR3 has 14 residues. Trimming removed 1 base at V and 0 bases at J, with 6 bases between. Germline V gives CDR1 SEHNR, CDR2 FQNEAQ (reference sequence). Here the CDR3 reads CASSLEQVNTEAFF. In DNA, the CDR3 is TGTGCCAGCAGCTTAGAACAGGTGAACACTGAAGCTTTCTTT.

The CDR3 region is CASRRQGSYGYTF. CDR3 bases: TGTGCCAGCAGGAGACAGGGAAGCTATGGCTACACCTTC. This chain uses TRBV6-5 with TRBJ1-2; 7 nucleotides match TRBD1. V lost 6 bases, J lost 4 bases, and 5 bases stayed unmatched. The CDR3 contains 13 residues. Germline V gene sequence: CDR1 MNHEY, CDR2 SVGAGI.

This clone was seen only a few times. This CDR3 reads CASSLAHTDTQYF. As DNA, the CDR3 is TGTGCCAGCAGCCTTGCCCACACGGATACGCAGTATTTT. The genes are TRBV5-8 and TRBJ2-3; D remains unclear. CDR1 is SGHTS, CDR2 YDEGEE, per germline. There are 13 residues in the CDR3. V was pared by 4 bases and J by 6 bases, with 12 bases between.

The chain employs TRBV4-3 and TRBJ2-2, with a weak D call TRBD1 (5 bases). CDR3 length equals 19 residues. V lost 3 bases, J lost 5 bases, and 25 bases lay in between. Germline V lookup: CDR1 LGHNA, CDR2 YSLEER. The CDR3 sequence is CASSHTHLFSGAGTGELFF. The CDR3 DNA reads as TGCGCCAGCAGCCATACCCACCTTTTTTCGGGTGCAGGGACCGGGGAGCTGTTTTTT.

V gene TRBV6-5 combines with J gene TRBJ2-1, with D tentatively TRBD1 (5 bases). Germline assignment: CDR1 MNHEY and CDR2 SVGAGI. Trimming pared 5 bases from V and 3 bases from J, leaving 14 bases between. The CDR3 is 15 amino acids. CDR3 coding DNA: TGTGCCAGCAGTCGAACCCCCGACAGCTACAATGAGCAGTTCTTC. This sequence encodes CASSRTPDSYNEQFF.

This chain links TRBV5-5 with TRBJ2-3, with 8 positions matching TRBD2. The germline gives CDR1 SGHKS, CDR2 YYEKEE (reference sequence). The CDR3 has 17 amino acids. V gave up 4 bases and J gave up 4 bases; unmatched junction bases: 14. The CDR3 DNA reads as TGTGCCAGCAGCGCCCTAACCGGGACTAGGGGGGCAGATACGCAGTATTTT. It encodes CASSALTGTRGADTQYF. Full variable domain (remainder filled in from reference TRBV5-5 and TRBJ2-3): DAGVTQSPTHLIKTRGQQVTLRCSPISGHKSVSWYQQVLGQGPQFIFQYYEKEERGRGNFPDRFSARQFPNYSSELNVNALLLGDSALYLCASSALTGTRGADTQYFGPGTRLTVL.

This clone occurred many times. The chain couples TRBV7-8 to TRBJ1-5, with TRBD1 matching over 11 bases. The CDR3 is made up of 15 amino acids. CDR1 and CDR2 from the germline V gene are SGHVS and FQNEAQ. V gave up 1 base and J gave up 5 bases; unmatched junction bases: 1. The CDR3 sequence: CASSLGTGGYQPQHF. The CDR3 nucleotides are TGTGCCAGCAGCTTAGGGACAGGGGGCTATCAGCCCCAGCATTTT.

The chain is built from TRBV7-8 and TRBJ1-4, with 7 nucleotides matching TRBD1. V dropped 4 bases and J dropped 0; count of bases not matched to a gene: 8. The CDR3 runs 17 residues. Germline V gives CDR1 SGHVS, CDR2 FQNEAQ. CDR3 in amino acids: CASSYRGSSATNEKLFF. The CDR3 bases are TGTGCCAGCAGCTACAGGGGTTCCTCTGCAACTAATGAAAAACTGTTTTTT.

The chain combines TRBV7-3 with TRBJ1-1, with D uncertain. Germline V gene lookup returns CDR1 SGHTA and CDR2 FQGTGA. CDR3 size: 13 residues. V was shortened by 4 bases and J by 1 base, with 7 bases between the two germline ends. CDR3 in amino acids: CASSSSGNTEAFF. CDR3 DNA sequence: TGTGCCAGCAGCTCTTCAGGGAACACTGAAGCTTTCTTT.

This clone occurred once. The chain recombines TRBV29-1 with TRBJ2-5, with D tentatively TRBD2 (5 bases). The CDR3 totals 14 residues. Trimming pared 3 bases from V and 4 bases from J, leaving 15 bases between. CDR1 is SQVTM and CDR2 is ANQGSEA in the germline V gene. The CDR3 DNA reads as TGCAGCGTTGAGACTACCTCGCTAAGAGAGACCCAGTACTTC. This gives the protein CSVETTSLRETQYF.

This rearrangement joins TRBV6-5 to TRBJ1-5; possibly TRBD1 for D (5 bases). V was shortened by 9 bases and J by 6 bases, with 18 bases between the two germline ends. The CDR3 runs 14 residues. CDR1 is MNHEY, CDR2 SVGAGI, per germline. The CDR3 nucleotides read TGTGCCAGTGGGGCCGTGGGAAGGGGTCAGCCCCAGCATTTT. Its translation: CASGAVGRGQPQHF.

The genes are TRBV9 and TRBJ2-2; the match to TRBD2 covers 10 bases. J was trimmed by 7 bases and V by 1 base; bases with no gene match: 7. Looked up from germline, CDR1 is SGDLS and CDR2 is YYNGEE. This CDR3 has 16 residues. CDR3 sequence reads: CASSVTAGGPVGELFF. The CDR3 coding sequence is TGTGCCAGCAGCGTAACAGCGGGGGGGCCAGTCGGGGAGCTGTTTTTT.

J is TRBJ1-2 and V is TRBV6-5, with D perhaps matching TRBD1 (5 bases). The CDR3 sequence is 14 residues long. With 7 bases removed from V and 5 bases from J, the gap between germline ends came to 17 bases. The V gene's germline CDR1 is MNHEY and CDR2 SVGAGI. CDR3 sequence (DNA): TGTGCCAGCAAGTATTGGGGCGCGGGGTATGGCTACACCTTC. Amino acids: CASKYWGAGYGYTF.

This clone was detected once. The V gene is TRBV4-1, the J gene TRBJ1-5; D remains unclear. Germline assignment: CDR1 MGHRA and CDR2 YSYEKL. The CDR3 has 15 amino acids. The V and J ends lost 1 base and 0 bases respectively, with 7 bases between them. CDR3 sequence (DNA): TGCGCCAGCAGCCAAGGACACCTTAGCAATCAGCCCCAGCATTTT. Its translation: CASSQGHLSNQPQHF.

V gene TRBV18 combines with J gene TRBJ2-5; 10 nucleotides agree with TRBD2. The CDR3 loop spans 15 amino acids. The V gene end was trimmed by 6 bases and the J gene end by 1 base; junction bases not matched to a gene: 5. CDR1 and CDR2 from the germline V gene are KGHSH and LQKENI. In nucleotides, the CDR3 is TGTGCCAGCTCCAAGAGGACTAGCGGCCAAGAGACCCAGTACTTC. This translates into CASSKRTSGQETQYF.